This paragraph reports one T cell receptor beta chain. Sequenced by immunoSEQ multiplex PCR; TCRdb stores in-frame clones only, minus some. Of tens of thousands of clones detected, more than 70% appear once; the ten largest clones hold 18%. This specimen comes from a study of somatic mutations in cytotoxic T cells in rheumatoid arthritis. Trimming stripped 4 bases from V and 6 bases from J, with 16 bases between. This CDR3 has 14 residues. The germline V gene has CDR1 SGDLS and CDR2 YYNGEE. The sample taken for sequencing was CD8+ T cells sorted from blood. This sequence joins TRBV9 and TRBJ1-1; perhaps TRBD1 as D (6 bases). This TCR came from a woman in her forties or fifties in good health. The CDR3 here is CASSPTGSSSEAFF. DNA of the CDR3: TGTGCCAGCAGCCCGACAGGTTCGTCCTCTGAAGCTTTCTTT.